This T cell receptor beta chain is from a study of T-cell reconstitution after alpha-beta-depleted transplantation in children. Many counts were recorded for this clonotype. This CDR3 spans 14 amino acids. V was pared by 5 bases and J by 0 bases, with 1 base of the junction left unmatched. The germline CDR1 and CDR2 sequences are SQVTM and ANQGSEA. Preparation of the TCRbeta library was carried out with unique molecular identifiers. MiXCR, run by TCRdb on the PCR reads, gives a single entry per CDR3 protein. Of approximately 420,000 distinct CDR3 sequences detected, roughly 10% appear once; the ten largest clones hold approximately 5%.

The clonotype comes from a human donor who donated a stem cell graft to a child with acute myeloid leukemia. The rearrangement uses TRBV29-1 and TRBJ2-1, with 10 bases matching TRBD2. The sample in question was PBMCs from the stem cell graft donor, obtained from the stem cell graft. The CDR3 DNA sequence: TGCAGCGTTCGGACTAGCGGCTCCTACAATGAGCAGTTCTTC. Protein product: CSVRTSGSYNEQFF.